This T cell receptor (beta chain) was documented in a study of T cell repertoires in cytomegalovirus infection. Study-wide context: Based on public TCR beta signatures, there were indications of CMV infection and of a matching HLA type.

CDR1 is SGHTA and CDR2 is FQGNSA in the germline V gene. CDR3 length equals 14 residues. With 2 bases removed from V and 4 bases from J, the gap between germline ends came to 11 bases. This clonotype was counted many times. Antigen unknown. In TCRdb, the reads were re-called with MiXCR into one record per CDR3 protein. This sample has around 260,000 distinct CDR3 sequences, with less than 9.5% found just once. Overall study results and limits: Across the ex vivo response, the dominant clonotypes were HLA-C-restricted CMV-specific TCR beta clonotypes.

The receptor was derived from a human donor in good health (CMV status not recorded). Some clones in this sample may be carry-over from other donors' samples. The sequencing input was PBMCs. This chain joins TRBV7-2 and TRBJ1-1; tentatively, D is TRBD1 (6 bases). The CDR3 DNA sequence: TGTGCCAGCAGCTTATTCGGGGGGCGCACTGAAGCTTTCTTT. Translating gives CASSLFGGRTEAFF.